Presented here are 5 T cell receptor beta chains from one specimen sequenced in a study of molecular identifiers for immune sequencing clone quantification. TCRdb redid the calling of the PCR reads with MiXCR, one entry per CDR3 protein. This table holds about 640,000 distinct CDR3 sequences, around 20% found once. The sequenced sample was naive CD8+ T cells from blood, with Jurkat cell RNA spiked in. Subset meaning: FACS-sorted CD8+CD4-CCR7+CD45RA+ naive T cells. The source is a human donor in good health. Some libraries in this study had Jurkat cell RNA spiked in.

The chain uses TRBV27 and TRBJ2-4; TRBD2 is a possible D gene (5 bases). The CDR3 covers 14 residues. In germline, CDR1 is MNHEY, CDR2 SMNVEV (reference sequence). The V and J ends lost 10 bases and 3 bases respectively, with 16 bases between them. As DNA, the CDR3 is TGTGCCACCAAATCCGGGGATATCAAAAACATTCAGTACTTC. Amino acid sequence: CATKSGDIKNIQYF.

Remarks on this clonotype: A read error may account for a junction end that differs from germline. The chain links TRBV27 to TRBJ2-3; D remains ambiguous. Germline CDR1 is MNHEY and CDR2 is SMNVEV (reference sequence). The CDR3 is 12 amino acids. The CDR3 DNA follows: TGTGGCAGCAGTTTATACCCAGATACGCGGTATTTT. Its protein product is CGSSLYPDTRYF.

Concerning this clonotype: One end of the junction varies from germline; a read error may be responsible. The chain employs TRBV27 and TRBJ2-7; TRBD1 matches at 8 bases. Germline V gene sequence: CDR1 MNHEY, CDR2 SMNVEV (reference sequence). This CDR3 is built from 16 residues. Here the CDR3 reads CVSSSLDRGPTYEQYF. The DNA of the CDR3 is TGTGTCAGCAGTTCCCTTGACAGGGGCCCAACCTACGAGCAGTACTTC.

The rearrangement uses TRBV18 and TRBJ2-1; 8 bases match TRBD2. The germline V gene encodes CDR1 KGHSH and CDR2 LQKENI. The CDR3 spans 16 residues. V was clipped by 1 base and J by 8 bases; unmatched bases: 10. The CDR3 coding sequence is TGTGCCAGCTCACCACGTGACGGGAGGGCCTTGGATGAGCAGTTCTTC. Its protein is CASSPRDGRALDEQFF.

This clonotype was recorded many times. This chain uses TRBV13 with TRBJ2-7, with 7 nucleotides matching TRBD1. CDR1 and CDR2 from the germline V gene are PRHDT and FYEKMQ (reference sequence). The CDR3 consists of 19 residues. Germline trimming cut 4 bases from V and 0 bases from J; bases unmatched to any gene: 18. CDR3 in DNA: TGTGCCAGCAGCTCCGTAAGCCCAGGCCAGGGACAGAGCTCCTACGAGCAGTACTTC. This gives the protein CASSSVSPGQGQSSYEQYF.